This TCR beta chain comes out of a study of T cell responses to AZD1222 COVID-19 vaccine. V lost 6 bases and J lost 8; bases outside the gene matches: 12. Germline V CDR1 and CDR2: ENHRY, SYGVKD. The length of the CDR3 is 16 residues. Sequencing was performed with immunoSEQ multiplex PCR; in TCRdb, only in-frame clones are kept and a portion is missing. The table includes around 200,000 clones, 80% to 95% detected once. Of note for this clone: Its antigen is unidentified.

Regarding the study as a whole: The span of vaccine-associated CD4 TCRs extended across spike, with dominance at 160-218 and 743-854.

The TCR was taken from an adult who received the MenACWY meningococcal vaccine as a control. The rearrangement joins TRBV10-3 to TRBJ2-1, with TRBD2 identical over 11 bases. Sequencing was performed on peripheral blood, taken 28 days after the second dose of the MenACWY control vaccine. DNA for the CDR3: TGTGCCATCAGACTCCATGATGGACTAGCGGGTGATGAGCAGTTCTTC. Translation: CAIRLHDGLAGDEQFF.